This T cell receptor (beta chain) was obtained from a study of T cell changes during pregnancy in multiple sclerosis. This clone occurred once. The germline gives CDR1 MGHDK, CDR2 SYGVNS. V shed 1 base, J shed 4 bases, and the junction held 4 bases outside the gene matches. This CDR3 has 15 amino acids. Only in-frame clones appear in the TCRdb table, and some are missing; sequencing was by immunoSEQ multiplex PCR. The sample has about 51,000 clones, 93% seen once. The source material was peripheral blood, sampled in the second trimester of pregnancy. This chain connects TRBV25-1 to TRBJ2-5, with TRBD1 matching over 9 bases. The sequence came from a female donor with multiple sclerosis, enrolled in a pregnancy study. The CDR3 DNA reads as TGTGCCAGCAGTGAATGGGGACAGGGAATAGAGACCCAGTACTTC. It specifies CASSEWGQGIETQYF.